These 31 T cell receptor beta chains share one sample of origin, sequenced in a study of breast tumors, draining lymph nodes, adjacent tissues. Axillary draining lymph nodes of breast cancer patients supplied the node samples. TCRdb re-analysed the multiplex PCR reads in MiXCR, keeping a single row per CDR3 protein. Here the sample spans around 150,000 distinct CDR3 sequences, under 25% being singletons. Sequences were obtained from axillary lymph node tissue. The receptors come from a female donor with breast cancer. Some clones in this sample may be carry-over from other donors' samples.

Notes on this clonotype: A much larger clone differs by one base, so this may be a read error. J is TRBJ1-3 and V is TRBV12-3 or TRBV12-4; 12 bases are shared with TRBD1. The trim removed 5 bases at V and 3 bases at J, leaving 8 bases unmatched. This CDR3 is 17 amino acids long. The CDR3 sequence is CASSAPGQGAFGNTIYF. The CDR3, as DNA: TGTGCCAGCAGTGCCCCGGGACAGGGGGCGTTTGGAAACACCATATATTTT.

V and J are TRBV28 and TRBJ2-1; TRBD2 agrees at 9 bases. Per the germline V gene, CDR1 is MDHEN and CDR2 is SYDVKM. The CDR3 sequence is 15 residues long. The V segment lost 2 bases and the J segment 6 bases; nucleotides outside the gene matches: 5. The CDR3 loop is CASSLGLAQVNEQFF. Written as DNA, the CDR3 is TGTGCCAGCAGTTTAGGACTAGCGCAAGTCAATGAGCAGTTCTTC.

This clonotype was observed at least ten times. The rearrangement joins TRBV29-1 to TRBJ2-7; 14 bases are a match to TRBD2. Unmatched junction bases numbered 10, after V lost 8 bases and J lost 7 bases. The CDR3 has 14 residues. Germline CDR1 is SQVTM and CDR2 is ANQGSEA. CDR3 coding DNA: TGCAGCATCTCGGGACTAGCGGGAGCAGGGGAGCAGTACTTC. This gives the protein CSISGLAGAGEQYF.

The genes are TRBV15 and TRBJ2-2, with TRBD2 matching 14 bases. The CDR3 runs to 16 residues. CDR1 and CDR2 from the germline V gene are LNHNV and YYDKDF (reference sequence). Trimming cost V 8 bases and J 1 base; bases outside gene matches: 3. Here the CDR3 reads CATAGLAGVNTGELFF. In nucleotides, the CDR3 is TGTGCCACCGCGGGACTAGCGGGAGTGAACACCGGGGAGCTGTTTTTT.

The genes are TRBV6-5 and TRBJ1-1; tentatively, D is TRBD1 (6 bases). The CDR3 consists of 14 residues. Trimming took 0 bases from V and 5 from J, leaving 10 bases between them. Germline assignment: CDR1 MNHEY and CDR2 SVGAGI. The DNA for the CDR3 is TGTGCCAGCAGTTACTCGCGGGGGCTGACTGAAGCTTTCTTT. Its translation: CASSYSRGLTEAFF.

This clonotype was counted at least ten times. The rearrangement links TRBV6-2 or TRBV6-3 to TRBJ2-1, with 9 positions matching TRBD1. The V gene's germline CDR1 is MNHEY and CDR2 SVGEGT. The CDR3 consists of 18 residues. Germline trimming cut 0 bases from V and 7 bases from J; bases unmatched to any gene: 13. CDR3 region: CASSYSKKARTGVNEQFF. CDR3 nucleotides: TGTGCCAGCAGTTACTCGAAAAAGGCTCGGACAGGGGTTAATGAGCAGTTCTTC.

This clonotype showed up many times. The J gene is TRBJ2-5, the V gene TRBV30; D unclear. This CDR3 is 12 amino acids long. Germline V gene lookup returns CDR1 GTSNPN and CDR2 SVGIG (reference sequence). Trimming shortened V by 0 bases and J by 5 bases, and 7 bases separated the two germline ends. The CDR3 sequence is CAWSVASETQYF. The DNA of the CDR3 is TGTGCCTGGAGTGTCGCGAGTGAGACCCAGTACTTC.

This clonotype was seen repeatedly, ten times or more. CDR3 sequence (DNA): TGCAGTGCTCCCTCCCAAGCGGCCCGGGGGACCCAGTACTTC. Residues: CSAPSQAARGTQYF. The V and J genes are TRBV20-1 and TRBJ2-5, with a weak D call TRBD2 (5 bases). This CDR3 contains 14 residues. CDR1 is DFQATT, CDR2 SNEGSKA, per germline (reference sequence). Trimming pared 5 bases from V and 7 bases from J, leaving 20 bases between.

Many counts were recorded for this clonotype. This chain uses TRBV7-7 with TRBJ1-5, with D tentatively TRBD1 (5 bases). V dropped 8 bases and J dropped 0 bases, with 11 bases sitting between them. This CDR3 has 14 residues. Germline assignment: CDR1 SSHAT and CDR2 FNYEAQ (reference sequence). CDR3 amino acids: CASPLGDSNQPQHF. The CDR3 coding sequence is TGTGCCAGCCCCCTGGGGGATAGCAATCAGCCCCAGCATTTT.

V and J are TRBV5-6 and TRBJ1-5; weak D call: TRBD1 (5 bases). The CDR3 runs 15 residues. The germline V gene has CDR1 SGHDT and CDR2 YYEEEE. With 2 bases removed from V and 1 base from J, the gap between germline ends came to 10 bases. The CDR3: CASSLRGSSNQPQHF. The CDR3 bases are TGTGCCAGCAGCTTAAGGGGCAGCAGCAATCAGCCCCAGCATTTT. The full variable domain, rest sourced from reference TRBV5-6 and TRBJ1-5, is DAGVTQSPTHLIKTRGQQVTLRCSPKSGHDTVSWYQQALGQGPQFIFQYYEEEERQRGNFPDRFSGHQFPNYSSELNVNALLLGDSALYLCASSLRGSSNQPQHFGDGTRLSIL.

This clonotype was picked up many times. This chain's CDR3 is CASSQVGTITGELFF. The CDR3 DNA reads TGTGCCAGCAGCCAAGTCGGGACTATCACCGGGGAGCTGTTTTTT. The genes are TRBV4-2 and TRBJ2-2, with 7 nucleotides matching TRBD2. Germline values: CDR1 LGHNA, CDR2 YNFKEQ. This CDR3 region has 15 residues. V shed 1 base and J 4 bases; nucleotides not matched to a gene: 3.

The table lists this clonotype with a few counts. The V call is TRBV28, the J call TRBJ2-7; 9 bases are shared with TRBD1. The CDR3 loop spans 15 amino acids. CDR1 is MDHEN, CDR2 SYDVKM, per germline. Losses at the gene ends were 4 bases for V and 7 bases for J; bases not matched to a gene: 11. The DNA for the CDR3 is TGTGCCAGCAGTTCCCTGGGGACAGGGTCTAGTGAGCAGTACTTC. This sequence encodes CASSSLGTGSSEQYF.

This clonotype was recorded many times. The chain is built from TRBV3-1 and TRBJ2-5, with 10 bases lining up with TRBD2. Germline V gene sequence: CDR1 LGHDT, CDR2 YNNKEL (reference sequence). V trimming: 2 bases; J trimming: 4 bases; junction bases outside the gene matches: 10. CDR3 length equals 17 residues. CDR3 protein: CASSQSLSGGGRETQYF. The DNA for the CDR3 is TGTGCCAGCAGCCAATCCCTCAGCGGGGGGGGTAGAGAGACCCAGTACTTC.

The sample holds many counts of this clonotype. V gene TRBV3-1 combines with J gene TRBJ2-7; D not resolved. The CDR3 totals 14 residues. Germline loops: CDR1 LGHDT, CDR2 YNNKEL (reference sequence). The V gene lost 1 base and the J gene lost 3 bases, with 10 bases spanning the gap. The CDR3 DNA reads as TGTGCCAGCAGCCAAGGAGGCGGAGACTACGAGCAGTACTTC. It translates to CASSQGGGDYEQYF.

This clonotype has ten or more counts. The chain has TRBV10-3 and TRBJ1-2, with 12 positions matching TRBD1. With 6 bases clipped from V and 2 bases from J, the junction kept 4 bases outside the gene matches. CDR1 and CDR2 from the germline V gene are ENHRY and SYGVKD. This CDR3 region has 15 residues. The CDR3: CAIRPGQGANYGYTF. The CDR3 nucleotides are TGTGCCATCAGGCCGGGACAGGGGGCCAACTATGGCTACACCTTC.

This clonotype has at least ten counts. V gene TRBV20-1 combines with J gene TRBJ2-1; 9 bases agree with TRBD2. Germline-derived CDR1 and CDR2 are DFQATT and SNEGSKA (reference sequence). Losses at the gene ends were 3 bases for V and 6 bases for J; bases not matched to a gene: 9. CDR3 length equals 15 residues. The CDR3 DNA reads as TGCAGTGCTAGGGCTAGCGGGATCTCGCTCAATGAGCAGTTCTTC. Its translation: CSARASGISLNEQFF.

A few counts support this clonotype. V and J are TRBV12-1 and TRBJ2-1; the table's D call, TRBD2, was not checked against the DNA. TRBV12-1 is a recognized pseudogene. This CDR3 is built from 12 residues. The CDR3 reads CASSIPSGEQFF. The CDR3 nucleotides read TGTGCCAGCAGCATCCCTAGCGGTGAGCAGTTCTTC.

This clonotype was recorded at least ten times. This chain connects TRBV12-3 or TRBV12-4 to TRBJ2-1, with 10 bases lining up with TRBD2. This CDR3 is built from 14 residues. The V gene end was trimmed by 6 bases and the J gene end by 8 bases; junction bases not matched to a gene: 7. The chain's CDR3 is CASRKREGGHEQFF. Written as DNA, the CDR3 is TGTGCCAGCAGAAAGCGGGAGGGCGGGCATGAGCAGTTCTTC.

The chain employs TRBV5-4 and TRBJ2-5; D gene ambiguous. With 3 bases removed from V and 4 bases from J, the gap between germline ends came to 7 bases. CDR1 is SGHNT and CDR2 is YYREEE in the germline V gene (reference sequence). CDR3 length: 12 residues. In DNA, the CDR3 is TGTGCCAGCAGCTCTAAGGGAGAGACCCAGTACTTC. Translating it yields CASSSKGETQYF. Based on the CDR3 plus reference TRBV5-4 and TRBJ2-5, the full variable domain is ETGVTQSPTHLIKTRGQQVTLRCSSQSGHNTVSWYQQALGQGPQFIFQYYREEENGRGNFPPRFSGLQFPNYSSELNVNALELDDSALYLCASSSKGETQYFGPGTRLLVL.

A word on this clonotype: A read error may explain this, as a much larger clone is one base away. The J gene is TRBJ1-5, the V gene TRBV20-1; 8 nucleotides line up with TRBD1. Germline V CDR1 and CDR2: DFQATT, SNEGSKA (reference sequence). This CDR3 has 14 residues. The CDR3 nucleotides read TGCAGTGCTAACGAGGGACAGGTCAATCAGACCCAGCATTTT. It is translated as CSANEGQVNQTQHF.

This clonotype was seen only a few times. The chain employs TRBV29-1 and TRBJ2-2, with 7 bases aligning to TRBD2. Germline lookup yields CDR1 SQVTM and CDR2 ANQGSEA. V shed 5 bases, J shed 3 bases, and the junction held 9 bases outside the gene matches. This CDR3 is built from 15 residues. CDR3 protein: CSVRIGGSDTGELFF. CDR3 nucleotides: TGCAGCGTTCGAATCGGGGGGTCCGACACCGGGGAGCTGTTTTTT.

The chain joins TRBV28 to TRBJ2-1, with TRBD2 matching 10 bases. The CDR3 loop spans 15 amino acids. V dropped 3 bases and J dropped 7; count of bases not matched to a gene: 6. Per the germline V gene, CDR1 is MDHEN and CDR2 is SYDVKM. The DNA for the CDR3 is TGTGCCAGCAGTTTCTCTAGCGGGAGATCGAATGAGCAGTTCTTC. As protein: CASSFSSGRSNEQFF.

This clonotype was observed many times. CDR3: CATSGSSGRYGETQYF. CDR3 sequence (DNA): TGTGCCACCAGCGGATCTAGCGGGAGGTACGGAGAGACCCAGTACTTC. The chain uses TRBV15 and TRBJ2-5; TRBD2 matches at 11 bases. CDR3 length equals 16 residues. In germline, CDR1 is LNHNV, CDR2 YYDKDF (reference sequence). Trimming removed 5 bases from V and 4 bases from J; junction bases left unmatched: 9.

This clonotype was detected a few times. As DNA, the CDR3 is TGTGCCAGCAGTTTGACGGGGGGCCAGCCCCAGCATTTT. Translated, it gives CASSLTGGQPQHF. V usage is TRBV28 and J usage is TRBJ1-5; maybe TRBD1 (6 bases). This CDR3 contains 13 residues. Germline values: CDR1 MDHEN, CDR2 SYDVKM. V was pared by 3 bases and J by 7 bases, with 10 bases between.

This clonotype showed up many times. This chain connects TRBV7-2 to TRBJ1-4; D perhaps matches TRBD1 (6 bases). Per the germline V gene, CDR1 is SGHTA and CDR2 is FQGNSA. The CDR3 is 15 residues long. V lost 5 bases and J lost 3, with 13 bases in between. CDR3 coding DNA: TGTGCCAGCAGCCCACAGGGTTCGGCTAATGAAAAACTGTTTTTT. Its protein is CASSPQGSANEKLFF. The whole variable domain, filled in from reference TRBV7-2 and TRBJ1-4, reads GAGVSQSPSNKVTEKGKDVELRCDPISGHTALYWYRQSLGQGLEFLIYFQGNSAPDKSGLPSDRFSAERTGGSVSTLTIQRTQQEDSAVYLCASSPQGSANEKLFFGSGTQLSVL.

The chain recombines TRBV5-1 with TRBJ2-7; D is possibly TRBD1 (6 bases). Trimming removed 4 bases at V and 2 bases at J, with 13 bases between. The length of the CDR3 is 14 residues. Germline CDR1 reads SGHRS; CDR2 reads YFSETQ. The DNA for the CDR3 is TGCGCCAGCAGCCTGGTGGACAGACCCTACGAGCAGTACTTC. Translated: CASSLVDRPYEQYF.

This clonotype was counted ten times or more. The rearrangement links TRBV6-6 to TRBJ2-7; 8 bases fit TRBD1. Germline CDR1 and CDR2: MNHNY and SVGAGI (reference sequence). V dropped 0 bases and J dropped 5; count of bases not matched to a gene: 6. The CDR3 has 15 residues. This CDR3 is CASSYSGQGVDEQYF. The CDR3 nucleotides read TGTGCCAGCAGTTACTCCGGACAGGGAGTCGACGAGCAGTACTTC.

This clonotype has just a few counts. Possible read error: a much larger clone is one base away. The rearrangement links TRBV20-1 to TRBJ2-3; the match to TRBD2 covers 14 bases. Germline V gives CDR1 DFQATT, CDR2 SNEGSKA (reference sequence). With 4 bases clipped from V and 7 bases from J, the junction kept 7 bases outside the gene matches. This CDR3 has 15 amino acids. The CDR3 sequence: CSATIGTSGGNTQYF. The CDR3 nucleotides read TGCAGTGCTACGATAGGGACTAGCGGGGGAAATACGCAGTATTTT.

This clonotype appeared many times. The rearrangement links TRBV3-1 to TRBJ2-2; no clear D gene. Per germline, CDR1 LGHDT and CDR2 YNNKEL (reference sequence). The CDR3 has 14 residues. V lost 1 base, J lost 3 bases, and 6 bases lay in between. The CDR3 DNA reads as TGTGCCAGCAGCCAAGTTCTCTACACCGGGGAGCTGTTTTTT. It translates to CASSQVLYTGELFF.

This clonotype was observed at least ten times. The V and J genes are TRBV29-1 and TRBJ1-3; 8 nucleotides agree with TRBD1. Per the germline V gene, CDR1 is SQVTM and CDR2 is ANQGSEA. V gave up 7 bases and J gave up 1 base; unmatched junction bases: 6. CDR3 length: 14 residues. CDR3 protein: CSAKDRGSGNTIYF. The CDR3 nucleotides are TGCAGCGCAAAAGACAGGGGATCTGGAAACACCATATATTTT.

This clonotype showed up many times. The J gene is TRBJ2-1, the V gene TRBV20-1; D unclear. Trimming cost V 5 bases and J 0 bases, with 8 bases left between them. The CDR3 length is 13 residues. The germline CDR1 and CDR2 sequences are DFQATT and SNEGSKA (reference sequence). CDR3 in DNA: TGCAGTGCTTTACCCAGCTCCTACAATGAGCAGTTCTTC. Protein product: CSALPSSYNEQFF.